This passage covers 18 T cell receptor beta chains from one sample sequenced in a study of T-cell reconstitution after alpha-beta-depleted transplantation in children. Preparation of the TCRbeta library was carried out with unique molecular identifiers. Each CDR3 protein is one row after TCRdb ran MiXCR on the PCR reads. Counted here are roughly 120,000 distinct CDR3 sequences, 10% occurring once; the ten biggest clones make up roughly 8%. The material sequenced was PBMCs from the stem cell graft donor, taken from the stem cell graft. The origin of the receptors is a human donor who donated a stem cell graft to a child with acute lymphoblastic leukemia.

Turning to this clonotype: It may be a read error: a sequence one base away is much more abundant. The CDR3 region has the DNA TGCGCCAACAGCTTACCAGGGGCCTACGAGCAGTACTTC. It is translated as CANSLPGAYEQYF. The J gene is TRBJ2-7, the V gene TRBV5-1; maybe TRBD1 (6 bases). CDR1 SGHRS and CDR2 YFSETQ come from the germline V gene. CDR3 length: 13 amino acids. The full variable domain, completed using reference TRBV5-1 and TRBJ2-7, is KAGVTQTPRYLIKTRGQQVTLSCSPISGHRSVSWYQQTPGQGLQFLFEYFSETQRNKGNFPGRFSGRQFSNSRSEMNVSTLELGDSALYLCANSLPGAYEQYFGPGTRLTVT.

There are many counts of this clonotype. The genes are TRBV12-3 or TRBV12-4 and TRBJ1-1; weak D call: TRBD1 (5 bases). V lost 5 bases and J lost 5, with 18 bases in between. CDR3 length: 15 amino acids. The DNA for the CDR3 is TGTGCCAGCAGTGAAGAGACAGTCGGCTTAACTGAAGCTTTCTTT. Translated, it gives CASSEETVGLTEAFF.

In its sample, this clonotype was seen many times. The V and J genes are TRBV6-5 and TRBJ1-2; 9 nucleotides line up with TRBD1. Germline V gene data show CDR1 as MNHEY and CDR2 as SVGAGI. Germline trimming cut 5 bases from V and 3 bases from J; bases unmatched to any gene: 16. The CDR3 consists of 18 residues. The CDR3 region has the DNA TGTGCCAGCAGTAGGGGAACAGGGGGCGCGTGGATTGACTATGGCTACACCTTC. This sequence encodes CASSRGTGGAWIDYGYTF.

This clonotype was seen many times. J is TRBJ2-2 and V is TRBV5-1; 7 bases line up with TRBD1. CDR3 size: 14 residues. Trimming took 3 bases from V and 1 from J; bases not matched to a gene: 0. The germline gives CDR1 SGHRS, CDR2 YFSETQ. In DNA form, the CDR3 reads TGCGCCAGCAGCTGGGACAGGAACACCGGGGAGCTGTTTTTT. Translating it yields CASSWDRNTGELFF.

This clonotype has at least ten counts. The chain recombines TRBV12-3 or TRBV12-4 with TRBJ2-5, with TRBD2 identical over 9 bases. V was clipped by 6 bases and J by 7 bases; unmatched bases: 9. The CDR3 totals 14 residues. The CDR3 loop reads CASRTGLAGRTQYF. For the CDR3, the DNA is TGTGCCAGCAGGACCGGGCTAGCGGGGAGGACCCAGTACTTC.

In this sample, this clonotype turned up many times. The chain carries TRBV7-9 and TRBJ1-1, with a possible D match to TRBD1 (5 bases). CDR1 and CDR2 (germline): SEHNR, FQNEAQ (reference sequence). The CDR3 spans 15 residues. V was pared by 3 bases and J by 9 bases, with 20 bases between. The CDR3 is CASSFGTGRDLQAFF. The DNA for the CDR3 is TGTGCCAGCAGCTTTGGAACCGGTAGGGACTTGCAAGCTTTCTTT.

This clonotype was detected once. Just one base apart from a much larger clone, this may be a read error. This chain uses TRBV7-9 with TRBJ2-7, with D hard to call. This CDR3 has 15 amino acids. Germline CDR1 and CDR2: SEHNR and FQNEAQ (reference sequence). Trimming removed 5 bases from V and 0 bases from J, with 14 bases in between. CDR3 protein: CASSTREDISYEQYF. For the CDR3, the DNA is TGTGCCAGCAGCACTCGCGAGGATATCTCCTACGAGCAGTACTTC.

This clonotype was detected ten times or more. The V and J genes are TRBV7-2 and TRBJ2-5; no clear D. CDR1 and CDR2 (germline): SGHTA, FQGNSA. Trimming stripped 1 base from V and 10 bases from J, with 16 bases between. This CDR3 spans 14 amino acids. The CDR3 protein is CASSLEWSTSFQYF. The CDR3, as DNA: TGTGCCAGCAGCTTAGAATGGTCGACTTCCTTCCAGTACTTC.

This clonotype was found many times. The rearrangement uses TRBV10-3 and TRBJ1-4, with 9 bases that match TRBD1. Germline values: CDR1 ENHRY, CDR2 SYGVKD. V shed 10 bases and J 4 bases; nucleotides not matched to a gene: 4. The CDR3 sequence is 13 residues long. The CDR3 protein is CATRGQGNEKLFF. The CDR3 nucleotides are TGTGCCACGAGGGGACAGGGTAATGAAAAACTGTTTTTT.

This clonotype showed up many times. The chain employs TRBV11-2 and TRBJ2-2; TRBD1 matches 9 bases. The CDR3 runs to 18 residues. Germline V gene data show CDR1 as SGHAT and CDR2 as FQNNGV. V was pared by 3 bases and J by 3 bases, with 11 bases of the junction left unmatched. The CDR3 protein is CASSFSLPGQGHTGELFF. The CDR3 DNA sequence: TGTGCCAGCAGCTTCTCACTCCCTGGACAGGGGCACACCGGGGAGCTGTTTTTT. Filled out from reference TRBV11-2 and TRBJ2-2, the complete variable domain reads EAGVAQSPRYKIIEKRQSVAFWCNPISGHATLYWYQQILGQGPKLLIQFQNNGVVDDSQLPKDRFSAERLKGVDSTLKIQPAKLEDSAVYLCASSFSLPGQGHTGELFFGEGSRLTVL.

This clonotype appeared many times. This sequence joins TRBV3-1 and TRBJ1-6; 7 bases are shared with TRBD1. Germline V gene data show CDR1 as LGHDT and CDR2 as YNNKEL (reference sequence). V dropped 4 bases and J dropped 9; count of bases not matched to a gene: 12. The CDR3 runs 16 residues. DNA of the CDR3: TGTGCCAGCAGCCCTCTGCGCCAAGGGGGCGGTTCACCCCTCCACTTT. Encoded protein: CASSPLRQGGGSPLHF.

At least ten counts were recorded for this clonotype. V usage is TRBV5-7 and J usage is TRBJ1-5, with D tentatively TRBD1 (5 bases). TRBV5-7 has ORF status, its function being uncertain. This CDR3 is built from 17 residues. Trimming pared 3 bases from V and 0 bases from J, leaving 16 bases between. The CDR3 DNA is TGTGCCAGCAGCTGGGGGGGTTTGACCCATAGCAATCAGCCCCAGCATTTT. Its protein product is CASSWGGLTHSNQPQHF.

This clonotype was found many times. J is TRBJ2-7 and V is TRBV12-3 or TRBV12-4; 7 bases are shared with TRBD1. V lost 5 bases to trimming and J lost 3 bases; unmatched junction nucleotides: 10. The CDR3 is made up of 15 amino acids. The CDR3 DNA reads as TGTGCCAGCAGTCCCGACAGGGTTCTAGGCTACGAGCAGTACTTC. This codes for CASSPDRVLGYEQYF.

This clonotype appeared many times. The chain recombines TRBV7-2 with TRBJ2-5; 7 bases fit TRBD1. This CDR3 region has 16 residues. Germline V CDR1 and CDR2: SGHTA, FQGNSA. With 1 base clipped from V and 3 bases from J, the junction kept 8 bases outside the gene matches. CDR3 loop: CASSLVWYRGEETQYF. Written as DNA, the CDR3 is TGTGCCAGCAGCTTAGTCTGGTACAGGGGAGAAGAGACCCAGTACTTC.

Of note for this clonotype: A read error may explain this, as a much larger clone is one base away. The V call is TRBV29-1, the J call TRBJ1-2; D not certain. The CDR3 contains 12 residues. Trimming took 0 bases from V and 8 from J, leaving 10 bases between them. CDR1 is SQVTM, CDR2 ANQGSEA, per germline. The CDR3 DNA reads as TGCAGCGTTGAAGATGCCTGGCGGGGCTACACCTTC. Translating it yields CSVEDAWRGYTF.

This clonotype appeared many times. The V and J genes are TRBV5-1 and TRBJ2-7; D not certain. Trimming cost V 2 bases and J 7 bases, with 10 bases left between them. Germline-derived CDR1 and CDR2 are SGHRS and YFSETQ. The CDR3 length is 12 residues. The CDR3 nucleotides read TGCGCCAGCAGCTTTGTGCGCGGTGAGCAGTACTTC. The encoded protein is CASSFVRGEQYF.

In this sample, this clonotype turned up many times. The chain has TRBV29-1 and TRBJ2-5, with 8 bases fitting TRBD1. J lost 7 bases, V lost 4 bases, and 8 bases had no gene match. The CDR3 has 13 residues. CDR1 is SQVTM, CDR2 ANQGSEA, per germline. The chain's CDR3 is CSVGDRGPGTQYF. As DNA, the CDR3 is TGCAGCGTTGGCGACAGGGGTCCGGGGACCCAGTACTTC.

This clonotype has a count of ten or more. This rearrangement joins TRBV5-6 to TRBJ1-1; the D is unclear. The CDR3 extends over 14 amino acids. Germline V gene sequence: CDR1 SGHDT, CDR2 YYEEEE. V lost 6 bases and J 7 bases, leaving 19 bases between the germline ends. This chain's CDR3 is CASNPRGGPSEAFF. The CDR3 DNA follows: TGTGCCAGCAATCCCCGTGGAGGGCCCAGTGAAGCTTTCTTT.